This TCR beta chain was profiled in a study of OX40 agonist ivuxolimab in advanced cancers. Looking at the study overall: Averaging roughly 60 years in age, with a range of roughly 23 to 80, the cohort was 82.7% male. Notes on the study in general: The study observed clonal expansion of CD4+ and CD8+ blood T cells by week 6 at 0.1 to 3.0 mg/kg. There were also nonresponders showing low normalized T-cell clonal expansion.

Clones were read by immunoSEQ multiplex PCR, and TCRdb kept only the in-frame ones, dropping some. The repertoire includes 90,000 to 95,000 clones, roughly 84% of them detected once, and 1.1% sits in the top ten. Regarding this clone: Antigen specificity is unknown.

The length of the CDR3 is 15 residues. V shed 5 bases and J shed 0 bases, with 12 bases lying between them. Germline V gives CDR1 KGHSH, CDR2 LQKENI. At baseline, cycle 4 day 1, and cycle 7 day 1, blood was sampled. This sequence was found in an adult with an advanced solid tumor such as melanoma, head and neck, liver or kidney cancer. The chain employs TRBV18 and TRBJ2-3; a weak D match, TRBD1 (6 bases). The input for sequencing was CD4+ or CD8+ T cells sorted from blood, taken in a trial of the OX40 agonist ivuxolimab. The CDR3 spells CASSSQGISTDTQYF. CDR3 DNA: TGTGCCAGCTCATCACAGGGAATTAGCACAGATACGCAGTATTTT.